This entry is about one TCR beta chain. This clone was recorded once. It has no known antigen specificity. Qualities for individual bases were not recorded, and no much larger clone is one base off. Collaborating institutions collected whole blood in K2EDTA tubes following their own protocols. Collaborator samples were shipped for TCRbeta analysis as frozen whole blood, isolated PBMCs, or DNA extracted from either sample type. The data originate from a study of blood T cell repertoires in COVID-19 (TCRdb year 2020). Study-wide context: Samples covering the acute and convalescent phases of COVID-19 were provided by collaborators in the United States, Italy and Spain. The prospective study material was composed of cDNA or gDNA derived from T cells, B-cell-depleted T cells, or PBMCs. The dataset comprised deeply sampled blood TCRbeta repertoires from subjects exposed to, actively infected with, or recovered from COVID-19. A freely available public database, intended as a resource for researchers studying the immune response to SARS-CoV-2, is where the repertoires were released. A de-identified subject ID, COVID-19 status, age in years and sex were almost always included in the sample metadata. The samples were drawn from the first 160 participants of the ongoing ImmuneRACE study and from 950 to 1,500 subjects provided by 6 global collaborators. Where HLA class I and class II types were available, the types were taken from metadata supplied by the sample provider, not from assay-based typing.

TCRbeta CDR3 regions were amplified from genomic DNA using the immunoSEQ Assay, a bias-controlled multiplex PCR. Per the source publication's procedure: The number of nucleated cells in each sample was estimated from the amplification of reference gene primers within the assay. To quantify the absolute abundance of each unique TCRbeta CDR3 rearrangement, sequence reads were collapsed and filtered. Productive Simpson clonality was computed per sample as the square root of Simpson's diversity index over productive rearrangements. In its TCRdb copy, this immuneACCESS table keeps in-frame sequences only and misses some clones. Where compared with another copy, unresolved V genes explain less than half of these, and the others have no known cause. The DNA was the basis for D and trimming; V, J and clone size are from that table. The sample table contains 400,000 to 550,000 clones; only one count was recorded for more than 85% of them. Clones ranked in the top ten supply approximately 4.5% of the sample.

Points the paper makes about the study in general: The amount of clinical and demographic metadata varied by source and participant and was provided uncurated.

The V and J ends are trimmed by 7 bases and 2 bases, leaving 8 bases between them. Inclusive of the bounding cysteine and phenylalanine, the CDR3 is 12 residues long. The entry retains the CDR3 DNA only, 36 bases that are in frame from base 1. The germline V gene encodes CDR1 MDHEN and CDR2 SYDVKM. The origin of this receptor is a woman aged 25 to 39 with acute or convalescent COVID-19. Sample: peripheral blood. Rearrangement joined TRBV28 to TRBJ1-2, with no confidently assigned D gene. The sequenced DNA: TGTGCCAGCACGCAGATGAACTATGGCTACACCTTC. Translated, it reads CASTQMNYGYTF.